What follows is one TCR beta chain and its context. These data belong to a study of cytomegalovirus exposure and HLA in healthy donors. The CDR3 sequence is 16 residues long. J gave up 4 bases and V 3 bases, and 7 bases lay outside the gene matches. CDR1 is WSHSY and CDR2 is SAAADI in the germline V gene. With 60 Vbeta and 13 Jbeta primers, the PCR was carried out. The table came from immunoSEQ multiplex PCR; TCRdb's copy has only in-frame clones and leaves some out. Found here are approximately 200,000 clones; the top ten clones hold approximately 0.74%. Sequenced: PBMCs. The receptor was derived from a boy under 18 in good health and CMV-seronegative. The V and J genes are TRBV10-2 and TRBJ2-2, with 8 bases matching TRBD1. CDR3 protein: CASSDFGQGGTGELFF. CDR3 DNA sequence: TGCGCCAGCAGTGACTTCGGACAGGGTGGCACCGGGGAGCTGTTTTTT.